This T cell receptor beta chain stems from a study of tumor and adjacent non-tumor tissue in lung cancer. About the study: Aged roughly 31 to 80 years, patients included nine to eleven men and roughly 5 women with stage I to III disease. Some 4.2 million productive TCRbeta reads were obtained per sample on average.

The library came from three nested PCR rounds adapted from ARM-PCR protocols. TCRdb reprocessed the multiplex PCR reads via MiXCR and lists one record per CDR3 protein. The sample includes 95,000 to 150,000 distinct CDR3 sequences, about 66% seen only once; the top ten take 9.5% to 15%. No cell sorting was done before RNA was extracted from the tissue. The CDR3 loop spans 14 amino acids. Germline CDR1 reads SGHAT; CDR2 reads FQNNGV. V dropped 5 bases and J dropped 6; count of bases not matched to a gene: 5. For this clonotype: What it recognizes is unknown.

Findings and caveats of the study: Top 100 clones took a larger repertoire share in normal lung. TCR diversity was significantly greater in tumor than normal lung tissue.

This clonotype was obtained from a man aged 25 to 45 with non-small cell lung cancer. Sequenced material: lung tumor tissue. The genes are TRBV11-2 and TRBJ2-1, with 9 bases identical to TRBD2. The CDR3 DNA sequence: TGTGCCAGCAGCCTAGCGGGACATCCCAATGAGCAGTTCTTC. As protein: CASSLAGHPNEQFF.